This TCR beta chain comes out of a study of T-cell reconstitution after alpha-beta-depleted transplantation in children. Points from the study as a whole: Several hundred expanded graft clones reportedly supplied alpha-beta T cells about two months after transplant. The main origin of T-cell counts and diversity one year after transplant was newly produced T cells. TCRbeta diversity was high at day 60 in some patients (a result of surviving recipient T cells and thymic progenitors).

TCRbeta library construction was performed incorporating unique molecular identifiers. A single record per CDR3 protein comes from TCRdb applying MiXCR to the PCR reads. The sample consists of some 200,000 distinct CDR3 sequences, approximately 8.4% of them appearing once. About this clonotype itself: Its antigen is not known.

Germline V gene sequence: CDR1 SGHRS, CDR2 YFSETQ. CDR3 size: 16 residues. With 3 bases removed from V and 10 bases from J, the gap between germline ends came to 20 bases. Sequencing used PBMCs, mostly from graft donor cells, obtained 360 days after TCRalphabeta/CD19-depleted stem cell transplant. The V call is TRBV5-1, the J call TRBJ1-6, with TRBD1 as a possible D gene (6 bases). This clonotype was obtained from a male patient aged 2 to 10 who had a stem cell transplant for acute myeloid leukemia, so the T cells may come from the graft donor. The CDR3 sequence: CASSSGTLGSGSPLHF. The DNA of the CDR3 is TGCGCCAGCAGCTCCGGGACACTGGGTTCGGGCTCACCCCTCCACTTT.